This T cell receptor beta chain appears in the sequencing data of a study of blood T cell repertoires in COVID-19 (TCRdb year 2020). With regard to the full study: Collaborator samples came from the United States, Italy and Spain and covered acute and convalescent phases of COVID-19. HLA class I and class II types, where available, came from metadata supplied by the sample provider rather than from assay-based typing. Nearly every sample came with metadata listing a de-identified subject ID, COVID-19 status, age in years and sex. The prospective study material was composed of cDNA or gDNA derived from T cells, B-cell-depleted T cells, or PBMCs. Deeply sampled blood TCRbeta repertoires from subjects exposed to, actively infected with, or recovered from COVID-19 were included in the dataset. Samples were obtained from the ongoing ImmuneRACE study (first 160 participants) and from 1,254 subjects provided by 6 global collaborators. The repertoires were released in a freely available public database intended as a resource for research on the immune response to SARS-CoV-2. The paper as a whole reports these results and caveats: The amount of clinical and demographic metadata varied by source and participant and was provided uncurated.

Participants in the prospective study were enrolled through a virtual design, were aged roughly 18 to 100 years, and lived in 24 United States geographic areas. In the prospective study, participants were assigned to cohorts based on the clinical history participants reported in a screening survey and a study questionnaire. ImmuneRACE Cohort 3 recovered participants were defined by two consecutive negative NP/OP PCR tests, healthcare professional clearance, or symptom resolution. Mobile phlebotomists in the prospective study collected whole blood, serum and a nasopharyngeal or oropharyngeal swab from every participant. Additional blood draws and questionnaires over an approximately two-month period could optionally be provided by prospective study participants. Blood samples from the prospective study were shipped frozen or at room temperature prior to DNA extraction. TCRbeta CDR3 regions were amplified from genomic DNA by means of the immunoSEQ Assay, a bias-controlled multiplex PCR. As for the authors' bioinformatics: The number of nucleated cells in each sample was estimated from the amplification of reference gene primers within the assay. To quantify the absolute abundance of each unique TCRbeta CDR3 rearrangement, sequence reads were collapsed and filtered. Productive Simpson clonality was computed per sample as the square root of Simpson's diversity index over productive rearrangements. The table was pulled from immuneACCESS by TCRdb, which kept in-frame rearrangements only. Such tables lose some clones; where checked, under half of the loss comes from unresolved V genes, and the rest has no known cause. V and J calls and clone size are given by that table; D and trimming were obtained from the DNA. Recorded for this sample are about 200,000 clones; around 82% of them occurred a single time. The ten largest clones add up to 6.5% to 9.5% of the sample.

For this clone: Its antigen target is currently unknown. One base away there is no much larger clone; base qualities are not given.

The sequenced sample consisted of PBMCs or T cells enriched from blood (not recorded which). The sequence was obtained from a man aged 40-55 years who had recovered from COVID-19.

The CDR3 reads as follows: CASTPDRERYKQFF. The bases read TGTGCCAGCACTCCCGACAGAGAGCGTTACAAGCAGTTCTTC. The chain couples TRBV2 to TRBJ2-1; 5 matching bases give a weak D call of TRBD1. Counted from cysteine to phenylalanine, this CDR3 has 14 amino acids. The DNA shown is the 42-base CDR3, in frame from base 1. V drops 7 bases and J drops 11 bases, leaving 21 bases in between. From the germline V gene, CDR1 is SNHLY and CDR2 is FYNNEI.